The next 2 T cell receptor beta chains were all read from a single sample in a study of Graves' ophthalmopathy and Graves' hyperthyroidism. CDR3 regions of TCR beta were amplified from RNA transcripts. First-round RT-PCR relied on HTBI primers, and a second-round multiplex PCR came next. TCRdb re-derived calls from the multiplex PCR reads in MiXCR, one entry per CDR3 protein. This repertoire shows over 500,000 distinct CDR3 sequences, about a fifth found once; its top ten account for about 6.6%. Sequences were obtained from peripheral blood. The receptor set was obtained from a woman aged 18-29 years with stable Graves' hyperthyroidism. Some clones in this sample may be carry-over from other donors' samples.

The V gene is TRBV12-5, the J gene TRBJ2-7; 10 positions match TRBD2. Trimming at V came to 1 base and at J to 1 base, leaving 4 bases not matched to a gene. CDR3 length: 16 residues. The germline CDR1 and CDR2 sequences are LGHNT and FRNRAP. The CDR3 DNA follows: TGTGCTAGTGGTTTGGACCCAGCGGGAGGGTCCTACGAGCAGTACTTC. It translates to CASGLDPAGGSYEQYF.

As for this clonotype: One base away lies a much larger clone, so this may be a sequencing read error. The missing conserved phenylalanine or tryptophan at the end of this CDR3 makes a read error likely. The chain uses TRBV7-9 and TRBJ2-7; possible D gene TRBD2, 6 bases. Between the trimmed V and J ends, which lost 3 bases and 3 bases, there was a span of 15 bases. This CDR3 comprises 15 residues. Germline loops: CDR1 SEHNR, CDR2 FQNEAQ (reference sequence). The CDR3 region has the DNA TGTGCCAGCAGCTTTTTTTTCGCTAGCGACTACGAGCAGTACTAC. As protein: CASSFFFASDYEQYY.